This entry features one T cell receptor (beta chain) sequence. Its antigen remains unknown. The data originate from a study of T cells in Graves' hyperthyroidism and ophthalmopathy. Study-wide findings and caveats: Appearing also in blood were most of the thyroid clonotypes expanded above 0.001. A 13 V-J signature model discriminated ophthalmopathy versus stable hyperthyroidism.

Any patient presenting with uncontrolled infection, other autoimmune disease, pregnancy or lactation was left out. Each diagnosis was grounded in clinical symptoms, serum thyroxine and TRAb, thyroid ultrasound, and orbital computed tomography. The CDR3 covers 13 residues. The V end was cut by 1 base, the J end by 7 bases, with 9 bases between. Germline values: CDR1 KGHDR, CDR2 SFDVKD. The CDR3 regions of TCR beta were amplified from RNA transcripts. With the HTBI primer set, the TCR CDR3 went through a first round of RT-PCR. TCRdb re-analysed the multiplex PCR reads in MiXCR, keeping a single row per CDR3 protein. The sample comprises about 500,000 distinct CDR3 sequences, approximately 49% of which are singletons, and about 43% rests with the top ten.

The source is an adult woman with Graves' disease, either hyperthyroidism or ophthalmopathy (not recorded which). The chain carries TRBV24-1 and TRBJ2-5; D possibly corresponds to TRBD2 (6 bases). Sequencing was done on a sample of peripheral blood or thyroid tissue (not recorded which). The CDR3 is CATSDLIGGTQYF. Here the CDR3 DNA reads TGTGCCACCAGTGATTTAATCGGGGGGACCCAGTACTTC.